Each of the 18 T cell receptor beta chains below was sequenced from the same sample in a study of human T cells and chemical hapten exposure. The time point: pre-sensitization, week 0. Treatment in this sample: therapeutic diphenylcyclopropenone sensitization with weekly scalp DPC. TCRdb itself ran the RACE reads through MiXCR, one entry per CDR3 protein. The data contain fewer than 70,000 distinct CDR3 sequences, approximately 11% of them singletons. This specimen was whole blood, taken in connection with sensitization to the hapten diphenylcyclopropenone (DPC). Receptor source: a woman in her forties or fifties with alopecia areata. Some clones in this sample may be carry-over from other donors' samples.

This clonotype was detected only a few times. The chain recombines TRBV20-1 with TRBJ2-1; TRBD2 aligns across 10 bases. From germline, CDR1 is DFQATT and CDR2 SNEGSKA (reference sequence). Losses at the gene ends were 2 bases for V and 7 bases for J; bases not matched to a gene: 5. The CDR3 totals 14 residues. As DNA, the CDR3 is TGCAGTGCTAGATATGGTAGCGGGAGGAATGAGCAGTTCTTC. Residues: CSARYGSGRNEQFF.

This clonotype has more than one count but fewer than ten. The rearrangement links TRBV5-5 to TRBJ1-1, with a possible D match to TRBD1 (5 bases). CDR1 is SGHKS and CDR2 is YYEKEE in the germline V gene (reference sequence). V shed 6 bases and J shed 4 bases, with 19 bases lying between them. The CDR3 totals 15 residues. CDR3 sequence: CASTLPGPLTTEAFF. In nucleotides, the CDR3 is TGTGCCAGCACCCTACCGGGACCCCTCACCACTGAAGCTTTCTTT.

The rearrangement uses TRBV6-6 and TRBJ1-2; 8 bases line up with TRBD1. CDR1 MNHNY and CDR2 SVGAGI come from the germline V gene (reference sequence). The CDR3 sequence is 12 residues long. V trimming: 6 bases; J trimming: 8 bases; junction bases outside the gene matches: 5. The CDR3 spells CASSPGQGGYTF. CDR3 DNA sequence: TGTGCCAGCAGCCCCGGACAGGGAGGCTACACCTTC.

This clonotype was seen only a few times. The chain has TRBV7-3 and TRBJ1-1, with D hard to call. The CDR3 sequence is 13 residues long. V was cut by 5 bases and J by 7 bases, with 14 bases left in between. Germline CDR1 is SGHTA and CDR2 is FQGTGA. Here the CDR3 DNA reads TGTGCCAGCAGCATCACCCCTTTAGGTGAAGCTTTCTTT. Its translation: CASSITPLGEAFF.

This clonotype showed up just a few times. V gene TRBV7-2 combines with J gene TRBJ2-1; D is ambiguous. The CDR3 loop spans 16 amino acids. Germline values: CDR1 SGHTA, CDR2 FQGNSA. V lost 4 bases to trimming and J lost 4 bases, with 17 bases between them. For the CDR3, the DNA is TGTGCCAGCAGCTCTACACTACCAGGCAGATACAATGAGCAGTTCTTC. Amino acid sequence: CASSSTLPGRYNEQFF.

In this sample, this clonotype turned up many times. This chain uses TRBV11-2 with TRBJ2-1; D assignment may be TRBD1 or TRBD2 (5 bases each). Germline values: CDR1 SGHAT, CDR2 FQNNGV. The CDR3 loop spans 13 amino acids. Between the trimmed V and J ends, which lost 4 bases and 12 bases, there was a span of 16 bases. DNA for the CDR3: TGTGCCAGCAGCTCATCGACCGGGACGCGGCAGTTCTTC. Its protein product is CASSSSTGTRQFF.

There are many counts of this clonotype. The genes are TRBV30 and TRBJ1-1, with D perhaps matching TRBD1 (5 bases). The CDR3 loop spans 14 amino acids. The V end was cut by 8 bases, the J end by 3 bases, with 19 bases between. CDR1 and CDR2 from the germline V gene are GTSNPN and SVGIG (reference sequence). CDR3: CAHRSGRVYTEAFF. CDR3 coding DNA: TGTGCCCATCGTTCGGGGCGAGTGTACACTGAAGCTTTCTTT.

This clonotype was seen at least ten times. The chain links TRBV28 to TRBJ1-5; D is ambiguous. From germline, CDR1 is MDHEN and CDR2 SYDVKM. Between the trimmed V and J ends, which lost 2 bases and 2 bases, there was a span of 4 bases. This CDR3 comprises 13 residues. The CDR3 spells CASSLLGNQPQHF. CDR3 DNA sequence: TGTGCCAGCAGTTTACTTGGCAATCAGCCCCAGCATTTT.

This clonotype came up many times. CDR3 DNA sequence: TGCAGCGTCACTACGGGACAAGCCAGCAATCAGCCCCAGCATTTT. The encoded protein is CSVTTGQASNQPQHF. The rearrangement uses TRBV29-1 and TRBJ1-5, with D possibly matching TRBD1 (6 bases). V was shortened by 6 bases and J by 1 base, with 16 bases between the two germline ends. The CDR3 covers 15 residues. In germline, CDR1 is SQVTM, CDR2 ANQGSEA.

The table lists this clonotype with many counts. The chain couples TRBV29-1 to TRBJ2-4, with D perhaps matching TRBD1 (5 bases). The CDR3 has 14 residues. Trimming took off 4 bases at V and 0 bases at J, with 10 bases between the two ends. Per the germline V gene, CDR1 is SQVTM and CDR2 is ANQGSEA. The CDR3 DNA reads TGCAGCGTTGCCGCAGGGTCAGCCAAAAACATTCAGTACTTC. This sequence encodes CSVAAGSAKNIQYF. Full variable domain (remainder filled in from reference TRBV29-1 and TRBJ2-4): SAVISQKPSRDICQRGTSLTIQCQVDSQVTMMFWYRQQPGQSLTLIATANQGSEATYESGFVIDKFPISRPNLTFSTLTVSNMSPEDSSIYLCSVAAGSAKNIQYFGAGTRLSVL.

This clonotype has just a few counts. The chain is built from TRBV10-3 and TRBJ2-1, with 12 bases matching TRBD2. The CDR3 length is 17 residues. CDR1 is ENHRY and CDR2 is SYGVKD in the germline V gene. The V gene end was trimmed by 6 bases and the J gene end by 2 bases; junction bases not matched to a gene: 8. In nucleotides, the CDR3 is TGTGCCATCAGGGAGACTAGCGGGAGTCCCGCCTACAATGAGCAGTTCTTC. Translation: CAIRETSGSPAYNEQFF.

This sequence joins TRBV18 and TRBJ2-7; TRBD1 or TRBD2 may be the D gene (5 bases each). Germline V gene lookup returns CDR1 KGHSH and CDR2 LQKENI. The CDR3 has 12 amino acids. V dropped 5 bases and J dropped 9 bases, with 14 bases sitting between them. CDR3 DNA: TGTGCCAGCTCAGCCGGGGCCGACGTGCAGTACTTC. Protein product: CASSAGADVQYF.

This chain's CDR3 is CASSSSGNIRDTQYF. The CDR3 bases are TGTGCCAGCAGTTCCTCTGGTAATATTCGAGATACGCAGTATTTT. The chain employs TRBV28 and TRBJ2-3; no reliable D call. V gave up 4 bases and J gave up 5 bases, with 16 bases separating them. CDR1 and CDR2 from the germline V gene are MDHEN and SYDVKM. The CDR3 has 15 residues.

This clonotype was seen ten or more times. The V call is TRBV12-3 or TRBV12-4, the J call TRBJ2-5; D gene ambiguous. The V end lost 4 bases, the J end lost 0 bases, and 0 bases lay between the germline ends. CDR3 length: 11 residues. As DNA, the CDR3 is TGTGCCAGCAGTTACCAAGAGACCCAGTACTTC. It yields the protein CASSYQETQYF.

The rearrangement links TRBV2 to TRBJ2-2, with TRBD2 as a possible D gene (5 bases). Per germline, CDR1 SNHLY and CDR2 FYNNEI. The CDR3 spans 14 residues. The V gene lost 7 bases and the J gene lost 7 bases, with 16 bases spanning the gap. DNA for the CDR3: TGTGCCAGCACCTTGAGGGTTGGGAACGGGGAGCTGTTTTTT. Encoded protein: CASTLRVGNGELFF. Variable domain in full (rest from reference TRBV2 and TRBJ2-2): EPEVTQTPSHQVTQMGQEVILRCVPISNHLYFYWYRQILGQKVEFLVSFYNNEISEKSEIFDDQFSVERPDGSNFTLKIRSTKLEDSAMYFCASTLRVGNGELFFGEGSRLTVL.

The rearrangement links TRBV4-1 to TRBJ1-1; a possible D gene is TRBD1 (5 bases). Trimming removed 7 bases from V and 4 bases from J, with 7 bases in between. The CDR3 spans 11 residues. Germline CDR1 reads MGHRA; CDR2 reads YSYEKL. In DNA form, the CDR3 reads TGCGCCAGCAATAGGGGCACTGAAGCTTTCTTT. This gives the protein CASNRGTEAFF.

This clonotype has at least ten counts. The V gene is TRBV29-1, the J gene TRBJ2-1; 7 nucleotides align to TRBD2. V was pared by 7 bases and J by 1 base, with 7 bases of the junction left unmatched. The CDR3 loop spans 14 amino acids. Germline V gives CDR1 SQVTM, CDR2 ANQGSEA. CDR3: CSAGRDYSYNEQFF. The CDR3 coding sequence is TGCAGCGCCGGCCGGGACTATTCCTACAATGAGCAGTTCTTC.

The chain carries TRBV12-3 or TRBV12-4 and TRBJ2-2; the match to TRBD2 covers 10 bases. The CDR3 loop spans 16 amino acids. V lost 2 bases and J lost 4; bases outside the gene matches: 4. CDR3 bases: TGTGCCAGCAGTTTACGACTAGCGGGTTTCACCGGGGAGCTGTTTTTT. Protein sequence: CASSLRLAGFTGELFF.